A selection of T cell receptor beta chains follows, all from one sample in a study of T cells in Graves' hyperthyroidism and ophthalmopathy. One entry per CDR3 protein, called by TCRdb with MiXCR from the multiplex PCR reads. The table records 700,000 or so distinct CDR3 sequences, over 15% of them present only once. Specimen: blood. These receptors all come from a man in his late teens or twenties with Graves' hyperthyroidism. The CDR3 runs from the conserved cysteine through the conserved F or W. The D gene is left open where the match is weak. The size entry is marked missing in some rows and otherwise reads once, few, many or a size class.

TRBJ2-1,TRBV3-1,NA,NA,CASSQPGREQFF,TGTGCCAGCAGCCAACCCGGCCGGGAGCAGTTCTTC
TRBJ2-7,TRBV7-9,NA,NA,CASSGRQAETYEQYF,TGTGCCAGCAGCGGACGTCAGGCGGAGACTTATGAGCAGTACTTC
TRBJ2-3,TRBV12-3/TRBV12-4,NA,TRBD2,CASSGPLAGGYTDTQYF,TGTGCCAGCAGTGGACCACTAGCGGGAGGCTATACAGATACGCAGTATTTT
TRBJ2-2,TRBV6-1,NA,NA,CASSLRDTNTGELFF,TGTGCCAGCAGCCTCAGGGATACGAACACCGGGGAGCTGTTTTTT
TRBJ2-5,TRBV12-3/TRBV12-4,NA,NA,CASTSNHQETQYF,TGTGCCAGCACCTCAAACCACCAAGAGACCCAGTACTTC
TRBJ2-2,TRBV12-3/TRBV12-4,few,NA,CAYEGDIGGELFF,TGTGCCTACGAGGGGGATATTGGCGGGGAGCTGTTTTTT
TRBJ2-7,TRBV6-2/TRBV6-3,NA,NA,CASSYLDPYEQYF,TGTGCCAGCAGTTATCTGGACCCCTACGAGCAGTACTTC
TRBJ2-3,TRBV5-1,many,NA,CASSLGRTDTQDTQYF,TGCGCCAGCAGCTTGGGCAGGACAGACACTCAAGATACGCAGTATTTT
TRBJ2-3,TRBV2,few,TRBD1,CASSEHIRTGTHTDTQYF,TGTGCCAGCAGTGAGCACATAAGGACAGGGACCCACACAGATACGCAGTATTTT
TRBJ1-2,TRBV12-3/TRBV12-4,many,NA,CASSLTGSNYGYTF,TGTGCCAGCAGTTTAACAGGGTCGAACTATGGCTACACCTTC
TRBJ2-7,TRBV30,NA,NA,CAWSMDSSYEQYF,TGTGCCTGGAGTATGGACAGCTCCTACGAGCAGTACTTC
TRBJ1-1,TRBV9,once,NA,CASSVEAILNTEAFF,TGTGCCAGCAGCGTAGAAGCGATCCTGAACACTGAAGCTTTCTTT
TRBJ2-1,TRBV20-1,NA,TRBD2,CSAASGLAGSEQFF,TGCAGTGCCGCCTCGGGACTAGCTGGCTCTGAGCAGTTCTTC
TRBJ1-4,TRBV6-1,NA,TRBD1,CASSQRTGTNEKLFF,TGTGCCAGCAGTCAGAGGACAGGGACTAATGAAAAACTGTTTTTT
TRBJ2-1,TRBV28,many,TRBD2,CASSRTASGRGTSYNEQFF,TGTGCCAGCAGCCGAACGGCTAGCGGGAGGGGGACCTCGTACAATGAGCAGTTCTTC
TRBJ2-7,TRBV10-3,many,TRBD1,CAISEVGQGPYEQYF,TGTGCCATCAGTGAGGTCGGACAGGGCCCCTACGAGCAGTACTTC
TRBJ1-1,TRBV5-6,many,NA,CASSPGTFRMNTEAFF,TGTGCCAGCAGCCCCGGGACATTTCGGATGAACACTGAAGCTTTCTTT
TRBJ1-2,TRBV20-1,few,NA,CSANTLSDYGYTF,TGCAGTGCTAATACCCTTTCAGACTATGGCTACACCTTC
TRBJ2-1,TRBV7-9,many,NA,CASSPKHNEQFF,TGTGCCAGCAGCCCTAAGCACAATGAGCAGTTCTTC
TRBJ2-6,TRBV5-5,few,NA,CASNLIPGTGANVLTF,TGTGCCAGCAACCTCATCCCAGGGACTGGGGCCAACGTCCTGACTTTC
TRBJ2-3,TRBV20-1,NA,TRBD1,CSASWQGASDTQYF,TGCAGTGCTAGTTGGCAGGGGGCATCAGATACGCAGTATTTT
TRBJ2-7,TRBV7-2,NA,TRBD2,CASSSSGTSGAIYEQYF,TGTGCCAGCAGCTCCTCCGGGACTAGCGGGGCTATCTACGAGCAGTACTTC
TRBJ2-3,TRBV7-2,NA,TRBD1,CASSSTGQGPDTQYF,TGTGCCAGCAGCTCCACCGGACAGGGGCCAGATACGCAGTATTTT
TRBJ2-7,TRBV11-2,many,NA,CASSLGGGPTYEQYF,TGTGCCAGCAGTTTAGGTGGGGGACCCACCTACGAGCAGTACTTC
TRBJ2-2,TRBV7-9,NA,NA,CATSNSGTGELFF,TGTGCCACCAGCAACTCGGGGACCGGGGAGCTGTTTTTT
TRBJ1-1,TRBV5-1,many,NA,CASTPGGSSGTEAFF,TGCGCCAGCACCCCGGGGGGGTCGAGTGGCACTGAAGCTTTCTTT
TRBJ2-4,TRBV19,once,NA,CASSSSPITKNIQYF,TGTGCCAGTAGTTCCTCTCCCATTACCAAAAACATTCAGTACTTC
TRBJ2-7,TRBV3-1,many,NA,CASSPEEGANKQYF,TGTGCCAGCAGCCCAGAGGAGGGGGCGAATAAGCAGTACTTC
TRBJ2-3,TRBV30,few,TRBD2,CAWSLSGGTDTQYF,TGTGCCTGGAGTCTTAGCGGGGGCACAGATACGCAGTATTTT
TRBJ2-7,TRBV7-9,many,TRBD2,CASSSSGAVYEQYF,TGTGCCAGCAGCTCAAGCGGGGCCGTCTACGAGCAGTACTTC
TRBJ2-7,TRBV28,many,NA,CASRRGGGGLYEQYF,TGTGCCAGCAGGCGGGGTGGAGGGGGACTGTACGAGCAGTACTTC
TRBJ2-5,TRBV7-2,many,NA,CASSFRGETQYF,TGTGCCAGCAGTTTTAGGGGAGAGACCCAGTACTTC
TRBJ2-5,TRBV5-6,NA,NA,CASRRGAGPIQETQYF,TGTGCCAGCAGGCGGGGTGCAGGCCCAATCCAAGAGACCCAGTACTTC
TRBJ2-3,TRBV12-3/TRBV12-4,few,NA,CASTWGGGVTDTQYF,TGTGCCAGCACGTGGGGGGGCGGGGTCACAGATACGCAGTATTTT
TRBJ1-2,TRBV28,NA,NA,CASSTIHQGLRDYGYTF,TGTGCCAGCAGCACCATTCACCAGGGGTTACGTGACTATGGCTACACCTTC
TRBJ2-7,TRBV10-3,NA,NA,CAISESTLHPSYEQYF,TGTGCCATCAGTGAGTCGACTTTACATCCATCCTACGAGCAGTACTTC
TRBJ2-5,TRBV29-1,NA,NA,CSVDPGGETQYF,TGCAGCGTTGACCCGGGCGGTGAGACCCAGTACTTC
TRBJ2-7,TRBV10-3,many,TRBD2,CAIGATAGAGQYF,TGTGCCATCGGAGCTACGGCGGGAGCCGGGCAGTACTTC
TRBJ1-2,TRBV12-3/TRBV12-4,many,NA,CASSLSLGIRYGYTF,TGTGCCAGCAGTTTATCACTCGGAATACGGTATGGCTACACCTTC
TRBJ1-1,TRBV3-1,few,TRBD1,CASSSRDRNTEAFF,TGTGCCAGCAGCTCCCGGGACAGGAACACTGAAGCTTTCTTT
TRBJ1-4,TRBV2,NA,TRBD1,CASSEASGQLVRKLFF,TGTGCCAGCAGTGAAGCATCGGGACAGCTTGTGAGGAAACTGTTTTTT
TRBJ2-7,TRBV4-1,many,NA,CASSLFERDEQYF,TGCGCCAGCAGCCTCTTTGAGCGTGACGAGCAGTACTTC
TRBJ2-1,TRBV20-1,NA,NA,CSAKTGPYNEQFF,TGCAGTGCTAAAACGGGCCCCTACAATGAGCAGTTCTTC
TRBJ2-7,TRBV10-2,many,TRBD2,CASSEARGGAGSYEQYF,TGCGCCAGCAGTGAGGCTCGGGGGGGCGCCGGCTCCTACGAGCAGTACTTC
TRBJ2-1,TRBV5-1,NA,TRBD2,CASSFWTSGALSNEQFF,TGCGCCAGCAGCTTTTGGACTAGCGGGGCCCTCTCAAATGAGCAGTTCTTC
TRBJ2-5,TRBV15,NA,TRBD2,CATSPLSGGLAGIQSYQETQYF,TGTGCCACCAGCCCTCTCTCAGGGGGACTAGCGGGAATCCAATCCTACCAAGAGACCCAGTACTTC
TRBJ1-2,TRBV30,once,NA,CAWSPSRLVGYTF,TGTGCCTGGAGCCCCAGTCGCCTCGTGGGCTACACCTTC
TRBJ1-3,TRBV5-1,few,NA,CASSPIGVGNTIYF,TGCGCCAGCAGCCCTATCGGGGTTGGAAACACCATATATTTT
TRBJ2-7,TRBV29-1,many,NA,CSVSGRGYEQYF,TGCAGCGTTTCAGGACGAGGCTACGAGCAGTACTTC
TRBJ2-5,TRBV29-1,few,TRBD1,CSVGQGARETQYF,TGCAGCGTGGGACAGGGGGCGCGAGAGACCCAGTACTTC